This T cell receptor beta chain derives from a study of OX40 agonist ivuxolimab in advanced cancers. Whole-study context: Patients received the agonistic anti-OX40 (CD134) antibody ivuxolimab. The dose-escalation cohort was approximately 81% male, with a mean age of 60 years, ranging about 20 to 85. Study findings and constraints: At 0.1 to 3.0 mg/kg, CD4+ and CD8+ blood T cells expanded clonally by week 6. There were also nonresponders showing low normalized T-cell clonal expansion.

Of note for this clone: Its specificity is unknown.

Only in-frame clones appear in the TCRdb table, and some are missing; sequencing was by immunoSEQ multiplex PCR. The table has 79,000 or so clones, about 90% seen once. CDR1 and CDR2 from the germline V gene are SNHLY and FYNNEI. This CDR3 spans 14 amino acids. V was shortened by 7 bases and J by 7 bases, with 17 bases between the two germline ends. The sample here was CD4+ or CD8+ T cells sorted from blood, taken in a trial of the OX40 agonist ivuxolimab. The genes are TRBV2 and TRBJ2-1; the D is unclear. This sequence originates from an adult with an advanced solid tumor such as melanoma, head and neck, liver or kidney cancer. In nucleotides, the CDR3 is TGTGCCAGCATCGAAGGAGCAACCTCAAATGAGCAGTTCTTC. Translated: CASIEGATSNEQFF.